Sequencing of this T cell receptor (beta chain) was carried out in a study of T cells after yellow fever vaccination. Study overall: Preparation of the low-cell-number fractions used SMART-Seq v4 Ultra Low Input. Study findings and constraints: Faster peaking, at day 5 versus 15, marked a secondary response that was weaker. Within FACS-sorted repertoires, abundant clonotypes contaminating from the bulk population could be present.

As concerns this clonotype: Its antigen remains unidentified.

The J segment lost 1 base and the V segment lost 4 bases, leaving 3 bases of the junction unmatched. The CDR3 extends over 16 amino acids. The germline gives CDR1 LGHNA, CDR2 YNFKEQ. A process of 5'RACE template switching, which added a universal primer site and UMIs, was used to make TCR cDNA. TCRdb passed the 5' RACE reads through MiXCR, listing each CDR3 protein once. The table records roughly 180,000 distinct CDR3 sequences, approximately 6.2% of them present only once. The specimen was CD4+ T cells sorted from PBMCs, collected on the day of the first yellow fever vaccination. This sequence was found in a man younger than 30 who received the YFV17D yellow fever vaccine. This chain connects TRBV4-2 to TRBJ2-1; 11 bases line up with TRBD2. This chain's CDR3 is CASSRRLAGSYNEQFF. The CDR3 DNA reads as TGTGCCAGCAGCCGCAGACTAGCGGGATCCTACAATGAGCAGTTCTTC.